The next 10 T cell receptor beta chains were all read from a single sample in a study of shared clonotypes between healthy human individuals. Data came from immunoSEQ multiplex PCR; TCRdb stores just in-frame clones and leaves some out. In the table there are approximately 1.9 million clones, just under 95% of which are singletons. CD45RO-negative, CCR7-positively selected cells formed the naive CD8 fraction, excluding terminally differentiated effector memory CD45RA+ cells. Sequencing was carried out using naive CD8+ T cells from PBMCs. These receptors were collected from a man aged 18 to 30 in good health. Some clones in this sample may be carry-over from other donors' samples.

This clone showed up just a few times. V usage is TRBV5-1 and J usage is TRBJ2-7; D is possibly TRBD2 (7 bases). The V end lost 1 base, the J end lost 5 bases, and 16 bases lay between the germline ends. CDR1 and CDR2 from the germline V gene are SGHRS and YFSETQ. The CDR3 has 15 residues. The CDR3 DNA sequence: TGCGCCAGCAGCTTGACCGGGGAGGGGGTACACGAGCAGTACTTC. It specifies CASSLTGEGVHEQYF.

This chain uses TRBV5-1 with TRBJ2-7; no clear D gene. The germline V gene has CDR1 SGHRS and CDR2 YFSETQ. This CDR3 region has 14 residues. The V gene lost 2 bases and the J gene lost 0 bases, with 9 bases spanning the gap. The CDR3 DNA sequence: TGCGCCAGCAGCTTTAGGGCCGGCTCCTACGAGCAGTACTTC. Translation: CASSFRAGSYEQYF.

The chain recombines TRBV28 with TRBJ2-7, with D possibly matching TRBD1 (5 bases). Trimming removed 6 bases at V and 0 bases at J, with 15 bases between. CDR3 length equals 15 residues. CDR1 is MDHEN, CDR2 SYDVKM, per germline. CDR3 in DNA: TGTGCCAGCAGCCTCGACAGTGAGTCCTCCTACGAGCAGTACTTC. This codes for CASSLDSESSYEQYF.

This rearrangement joins TRBV7-8 to TRBJ1-3; D is unresolved. Germline V gives CDR1 SGHVS, CDR2 FQNEAQ. The CDR3 runs to 15 residues. Trimming cost V 6 bases and J 4 bases, with 16 bases left between them. CDR3 sequence (DNA): TGTGCCAGCAGGAGGACGGACGCAGACGGAAACACCATATATTTT. As protein: CASRRTDADGNTIYF.

Details on this clone: Other DNA sequences of this sample code for an identical CDR3. The chain couples TRBV6-5 to TRBJ2-3; 11 nucleotides align to TRBD2. Germline CDR1 is MNHEY and CDR2 is SVGAGI. The CDR3 has 14 residues. With V trimmed by 6 bases and J by 4 bases, 3 bases remained unmatched. CDR3 sequence: CASRLAGEADTQYF. The CDR3 region has the DNA TGTGCCAGCAGACTAGCGGGAGAGGCAGATACGCAGTATTTT.

The chain couples TRBV7-3 to TRBJ2-7, with no clear D. This CDR3 spans 12 amino acids. Germline CDR1 is SGHTA and CDR2 is FQGTGA. V shed 4 bases and J shed 5 bases, with 9 bases lying between them. The CDR3 DNA reads TGTGCCAGCAGCTCCAGTCGGGACGAGCAGTACTTC. Translated, it gives CASSSSRDEQYF.

The chain combines TRBV12-5 with TRBJ2-1; no firm D call. With 4 bases removed from V and 6 bases from J, the gap between germline ends came to 13 bases. The CDR3 is made up of 14 amino acids. Looked up from germline, CDR1 is LGHNT and CDR2 is FRNRAP. CDR3 amino acids: CASGSNFPSNEQFF. The CDR3 coding sequence is TGTGCTAGTGGTTCCAATTTCCCATCCAATGAGCAGTTCTTC.

The chain couples TRBV19 to TRBJ1-1; 7 positions match TRBD1. There are 15 residues in the CDR3. The trim removed 2 bases at V and 1 base at J, leaving 4 bases unmatched. The V gene's germline CDR1 is LNHDA and CDR2 SQIVND (reference sequence). The CDR3 DNA sequence: TGTGCCAGTAGTATACTTCGGGACAGGAACACTGAAGCTTTCTTT. The encoded protein is CASSILRDRNTEAFF.

J is TRBJ1-4 and V is TRBV15; 8 positions match TRBD1. Germline trimming cut 4 bases from V and 4 bases from J; bases unmatched to any gene: 11. The CDR3 contains 17 residues. CDR1 and CDR2 from the germline V gene are LNHNV and YYDKDF (reference sequence). The CDR3 sequence is CATSTNYRDRHNEKLFF. CDR3 DNA: TGTGCCACCAGCACGAATTACCGGGACAGGCATAATGAAAAACTGTTTTTT.

CDR3 in amino acids: CASSLAPGGSYEQYF. In DNA form, the CDR3 reads TGTGCCAGCAGCTTAGCCCCAGGGGGGAGCTACGAGCAGTACTTC. The chain uses TRBV7-8 and TRBJ2-7; weak D call: TRBD1 (7 bases). The CDR3 runs to 15 residues. V was trimmed by 0 bases and J by 3 bases, leaving 12 bases between them. Germline V lookup: CDR1 SGHVS, CDR2 FQNEAQ.